This is a list of T cell receptor beta chains from one sample in a study of blood T cell repertoires in COVID-19. Clones were read by immunoSEQ multiplex PCR, and TCRdb kept only the in-frame ones, dropping some. The sample records 110,000 or so clones, about 85% being singletons. The sequencing input was peripheral blood. The receptors come from a woman aged 55-69 years with COVID-19, enrolled during active disease. CDR3s include the opening cysteine and the closing phenylalanine or tryptophan. The order of the fields is clone size, V gene, CDR3 protein. The size entry is marked missing in some rows and otherwise reads once, few, many or a size class.

NA TRBV5-4 CASSLAGGRTEKLFF
NA TRBV7-3 CASSNQGATGELFF
once TRBV25-1 CASQPLQGRGNTEAFF
NA TRBV7-2 CASSLEASRGTQYF
NA TRBV30 CAQRGTGEMNTEAFF
once TRBV30 CAWSRQNTEAFF
NA TRBV11-2 CASSLDSEGQGNSPLHF
NA TRBV7-9 CASSPRDRAYEQYF
NA TRBV12-3/TRBV12-4 CASSSPGGKQYF
NA TRBV10-3 CAIKPETGTGGRPSYEQYF
once TRBV3-1/TRBV3-2 CASSQVMGNYNEQFF
NA TRBV18 CASSPTSPSTDTQYF
NA TRBV4-1 CASSPGGPDVIVSYNSPLHF
NA TRBV6-5 CASSYRTGGMNEQFF
NA TRBV19 CASSTREVDGYTF
few TRBV4-2 CASSQDLPTGANYGYTF
NA TRBV7-9 CASSSITGTRTQETQYF
NA TRBV25-1 CASSASQGQGTVYEQYF
NA TRBV9 CASSVPRDGLFTGELFF
NA TRBV28 CASSFVGPGLNTEAFF
NA TRBV9 CASSLRGKGAQAPRYGYTF
NA TRBV30 CAWSTGDGNTIYF
NA TRBV4-1 CASSQVRGGQETQYF
NA TRBV27 CASSYDRGHQPQHF
NA TRBV3-1/TRBV3-2 CASSQELGANGQPQHF
NA TRBV29-1 CSVEDVWTGGYEQYF
NA TRBV4-2 CASSQLPRLNPLEGYTF
NA TRBV9 CASSESGQAGELFF
few TRBV19 CASSRGQANNQPQHF
NA TRBV7-2 CASSPQAGLAGGEQFF
NA TRBV12-3/TRBV12-4 CASSSRYGYTF
NA TRBV10-3 CAISVEGSYEQYF
once TRBV5-8 CASSLFFGANVLTF
NA TRBV7-9 CASSLDGTRKAFF
NA TRBV2 CASSEGVADEQYF
NA TRBV13 CASSLRGGLGQPQHF
NA TRBV20-1 CSASDRSDTQYF
NA TRBV5-5 CASSLGQGNGELFF
NA TRBV24-1 CATSDKGQGARGYTF
NA TRBV27 CASSKGQGRGAEAFF
once TRBV11-2 CASSLSLKTSTDTQYF
NA TRBV4-3 CASSEGTGIYNEQFF
NA TRBV7-9 CASSRGTAGNTIYF
NA TRBV10-3 CAISPSTGSSEKLFF
NA TRBV13 CASSLHAGQGAPSGNTIYF
NA TRBV6-5 CASSKGYGYTF
NA TRBV6-5 CASSRNRGDEQYF
few TRBV11-2 CASSLDSGLGYEQYF
NA TRBV3-1/TRBV3-2 CASSGDSNNQPQHF